The present T cell receptor (beta chain) was sequenced within a study of neurological immune-mediated disorders. The cDNA was generated through 5'RACE incorporating 10-nucleotide random UMIs. A single record per CDR3 protein comes from TCRdb applying MiXCR to the 5' RACE reads. The data hold 27,000 or so distinct CDR3 sequences, with roughly 21% observed a single time. This clonotype was counted ten times or more. Its antigen remains unknown. The CDR3 covers 14 residues. V lost 2 bases and J lost 0, with 8 bases in between. Per the germline V gene, CDR1 is SGHRS and CDR2 is YFSETQ. The study drew its healthy controls from blood bank volunteers in Maryland, USA. Findings and limits, study-wide: Subjects shared no identical expanded-clone CDR3 amino acid sequences, suggesting private TCR-beta repertoires in all groups.

The receptor's source is an older woman in good health. This rearrangement joins TRBV5-1 to TRBJ1-1; tentatively, D is TRBD1 (5 bases). What was sequenced was PBMCs. CDR3 nucleotides: TGCGCCAGCAGCTTCGAGGGGATGAACACTGAAGCTTTCTTT. It codes for CASSFEGMNTEAFF. Full variable domain (outside the CDR3, taken from reference TRBV5-1 and TRBJ1-1): KAGVTQTPRYLIKTRGQQVTLSCSPISGHRSVSWYQQTPGQGLQFLFEYFSETQRNKGNFPGRFSGRQFSNSRSEMNVSTLELGDSALYLCASSFEGMNTEAFFGQGTRLTVV.